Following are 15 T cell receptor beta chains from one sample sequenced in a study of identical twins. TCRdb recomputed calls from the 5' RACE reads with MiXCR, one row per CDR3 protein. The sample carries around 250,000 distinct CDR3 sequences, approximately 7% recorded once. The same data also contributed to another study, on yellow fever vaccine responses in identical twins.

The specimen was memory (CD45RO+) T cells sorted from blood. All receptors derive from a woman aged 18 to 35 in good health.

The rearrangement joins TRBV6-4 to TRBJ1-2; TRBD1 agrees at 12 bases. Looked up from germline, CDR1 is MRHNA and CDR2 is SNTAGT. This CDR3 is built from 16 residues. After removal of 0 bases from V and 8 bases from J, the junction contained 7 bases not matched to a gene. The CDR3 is CASSDSGTGGGLGYTF. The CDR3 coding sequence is TGTGCCAGCAGTGACTCTGGGACAGGGGGCGGCCTCGGCTACACCTTC.

CDR3 nucleotide sequence: TGTGCCAGCAGCCAAGACATCGGGGGACGCGGCTACACCTTC. Translation gives CASSQDIGGRGYTF. The genes are TRBV3-1 and TRBJ1-2; possible D gene TRBD1, 5 bases. The germline V gene has CDR1 LGHDT and CDR2 YNNKEL (reference sequence). Trimming took off 0 bases at V and 8 bases at J, with 13 bases between the two ends. The CDR3 extends over 14 amino acids.

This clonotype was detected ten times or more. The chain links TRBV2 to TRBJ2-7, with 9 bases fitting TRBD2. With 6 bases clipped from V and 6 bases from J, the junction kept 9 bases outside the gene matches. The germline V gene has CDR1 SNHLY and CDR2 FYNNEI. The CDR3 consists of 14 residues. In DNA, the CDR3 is TGTGCCAGCAGACCGGGACTAGCCCCAACCGAGCAGTACTTC. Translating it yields CASRPGLAPTEQYF.

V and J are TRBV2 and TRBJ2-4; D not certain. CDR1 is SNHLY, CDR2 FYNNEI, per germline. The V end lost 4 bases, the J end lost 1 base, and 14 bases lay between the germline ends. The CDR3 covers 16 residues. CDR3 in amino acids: CASSAAAISAKNIQYF. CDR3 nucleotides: TGTGCCAGCAGTGCTGCGGCCATCAGCGCCAAAAACATTCAGTACTTC.

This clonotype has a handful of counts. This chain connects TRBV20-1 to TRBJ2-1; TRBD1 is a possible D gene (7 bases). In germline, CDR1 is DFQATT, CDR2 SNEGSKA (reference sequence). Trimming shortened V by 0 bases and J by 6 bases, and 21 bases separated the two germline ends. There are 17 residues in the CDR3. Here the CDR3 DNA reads TGCAGTGCTAGAGATTTCGCAGGGGGGTCCACTATCAATGAGCAGTTCTTC. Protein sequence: CSARDFAGGSTINEQFF.

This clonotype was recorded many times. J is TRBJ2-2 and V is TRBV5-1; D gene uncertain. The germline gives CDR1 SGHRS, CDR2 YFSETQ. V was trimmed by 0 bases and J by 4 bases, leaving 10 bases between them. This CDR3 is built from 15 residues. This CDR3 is CASSLAVIATGELFF. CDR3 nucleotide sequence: TGCGCCAGCAGCTTGGCCGTTATAGCCACCGGGGAGCTGTTTTTT.

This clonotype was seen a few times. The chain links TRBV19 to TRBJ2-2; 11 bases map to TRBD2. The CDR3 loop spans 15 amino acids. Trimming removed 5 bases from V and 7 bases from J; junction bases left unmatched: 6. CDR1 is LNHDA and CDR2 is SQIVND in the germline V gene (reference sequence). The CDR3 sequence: CASSRTSGFGGELFF. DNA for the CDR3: TGTGCCAGTAGTCGGACTAGCGGGTTTGGCGGGGAGCTGTTTTTT.

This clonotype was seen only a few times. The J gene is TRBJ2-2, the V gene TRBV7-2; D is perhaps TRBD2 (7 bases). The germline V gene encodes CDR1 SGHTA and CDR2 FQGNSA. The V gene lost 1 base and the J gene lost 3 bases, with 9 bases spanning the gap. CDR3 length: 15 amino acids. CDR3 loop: CASSLVGGDTGELFF. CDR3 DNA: TGTGCCAGCAGCTTAGTAGGGGGGGACACCGGGGAGCTGTTTTTT.

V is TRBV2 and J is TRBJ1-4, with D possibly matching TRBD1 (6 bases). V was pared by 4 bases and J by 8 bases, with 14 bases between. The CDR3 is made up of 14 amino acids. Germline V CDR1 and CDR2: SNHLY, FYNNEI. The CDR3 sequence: CASSARRGGEKLFF. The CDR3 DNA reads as TGTGCCAGCAGTGCGCGCAGGGGAGGGGAAAAACTGTTTTTT.

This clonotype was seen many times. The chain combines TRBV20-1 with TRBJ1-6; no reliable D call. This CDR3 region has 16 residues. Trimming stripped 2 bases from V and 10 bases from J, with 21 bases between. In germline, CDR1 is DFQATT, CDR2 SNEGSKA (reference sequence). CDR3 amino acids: CSARPRGGRSLSPLHF. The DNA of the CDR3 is TGCAGTGCTAGACCCCGCGGTGGCAGGTCCCTGTCACCCCTCCACTTT.

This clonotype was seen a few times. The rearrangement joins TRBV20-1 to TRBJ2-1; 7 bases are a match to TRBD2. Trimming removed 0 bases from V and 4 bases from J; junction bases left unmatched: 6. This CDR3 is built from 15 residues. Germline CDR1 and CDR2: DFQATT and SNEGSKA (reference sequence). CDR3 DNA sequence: TGCAGTGCTAGAGAGTGGCGGGAGTCTTACAATGAGCAGTTCTTC. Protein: CSAREWRESYNEQFF.

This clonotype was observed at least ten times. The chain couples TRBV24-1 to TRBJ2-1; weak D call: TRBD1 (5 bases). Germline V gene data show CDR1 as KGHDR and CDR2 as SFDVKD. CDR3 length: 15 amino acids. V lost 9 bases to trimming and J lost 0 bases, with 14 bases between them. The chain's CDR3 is CATRPGQSSYNEQFF. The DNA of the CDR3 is TGTGCCACCCGGCCCGGACAAAGCTCCTACAATGAGCAGTTCTTC.

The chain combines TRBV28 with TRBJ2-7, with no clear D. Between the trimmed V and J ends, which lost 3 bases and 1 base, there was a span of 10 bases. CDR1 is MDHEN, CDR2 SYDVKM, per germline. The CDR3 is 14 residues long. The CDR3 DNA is TGTGCCAGCAGTTTCCTCCGGCCGTCCTACGAGCAGTACTTC. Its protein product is CASSFLRPSYEQYF.

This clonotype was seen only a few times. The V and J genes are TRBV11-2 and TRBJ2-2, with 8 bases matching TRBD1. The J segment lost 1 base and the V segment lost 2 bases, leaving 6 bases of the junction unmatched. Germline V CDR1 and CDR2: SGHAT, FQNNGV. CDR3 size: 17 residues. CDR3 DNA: TGTGCCAGCAGCTTAAGAAGAGGGACAGGGAACACCGGGGAGCTGTTTTTT. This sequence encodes CASSLRRGTGNTGELFF.

CDR3: CASSRIPKEGETQYF. CDR3 DNA: TGTGCCAGCAGCCGCATTCCCAAGGAAGGGGAGACCCAGTACTTC. The V gene is TRBV6-1, the J gene TRBJ2-5; D gene ambiguous. CDR1 is MNHNS and CDR2 is SASEGT in the germline V gene. Trimming removed 6 bases from V and 5 bases from J, with 19 bases in between. The CDR3 is 15 residues long.